This TCR beta chain derives from a study of breast tumors, draining lymph nodes, adjacent tissues. The study's findings and limits: Tumor repertoires ranked between lymph nodes and nontumor tissue in diversity, with V and J gene preferences. That most tumor T cells come from lymph nodes remained unproven. Tumor and nontumor repertoires were significantly more similar in luminal-like than in basal-like breast cancer.

This clonotype was counted many times. Its antigen is as yet unknown. This may arise from a read error, as a much more abundant clone is one base away. The CDR3 runs 15 residues. Germline CDR1 and CDR2: SGDLS and YYNGEE. TCRdb reprocessed the multiplex PCR reads with MiXCR, giving one entry per CDR3 protein. The top ten hold about 8.4% of the sample, which has about 66,000 distinct CDR3 sequences, approximately 47% seen once. This TCR came from a female donor with breast cancer. Some clones in this sample may be carry-over from other donors' samples. The rearrangement links TRBV9 to TRBJ1-6; TRBD1 might be the D (5 bases). The sequenced sample was breast tumor tissue. The CDR3 coding sequence is TGTGCCAGCAGCGTAGCGGGACGGAATAATTCACCCCCCCACTTT. Protein: CASSVAGRNNSPPHF.